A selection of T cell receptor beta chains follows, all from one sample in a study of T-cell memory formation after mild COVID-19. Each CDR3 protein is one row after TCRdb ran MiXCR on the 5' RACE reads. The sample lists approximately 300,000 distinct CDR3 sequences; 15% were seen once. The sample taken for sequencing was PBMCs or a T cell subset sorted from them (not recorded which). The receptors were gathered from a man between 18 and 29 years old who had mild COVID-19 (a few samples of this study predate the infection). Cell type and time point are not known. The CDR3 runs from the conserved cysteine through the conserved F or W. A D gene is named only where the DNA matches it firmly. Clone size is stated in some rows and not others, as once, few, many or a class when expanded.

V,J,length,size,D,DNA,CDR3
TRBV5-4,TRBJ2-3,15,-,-,TGTGCCAGCAGTCGAACTCCGGGTTTGGCAGATACGCAGTATTTT,CASSRTPGLADTQYF
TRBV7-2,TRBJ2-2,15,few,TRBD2,TGTGCCAGCAGCTTGGGCGGGGGAAGAACCGGGGAGCTGTTTTTT,CASSLGGGRTGELFF
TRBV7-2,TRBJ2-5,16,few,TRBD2,TGTGCCAGCAGCTTAGGGCCGGGACTAAGGGGAGAGACCCAGTACTTC,CASSLGPGLRGETQYF
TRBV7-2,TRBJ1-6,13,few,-,TGTGCCAGCAGCCGGGACACTAATTCACCCCTCCACTTT,CASSRDTNSPLHF
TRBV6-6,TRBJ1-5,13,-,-,TGTGCCAGCAGTACCCAGGGCTATCAGCCCCAGCATTTT,CASSTQGYQPQHF
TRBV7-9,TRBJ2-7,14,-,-,TGTGCCAGCAGCCCCCCCCGGGCGAATAGCGAGCAGTACTTC,CASSPPRANSEQYF
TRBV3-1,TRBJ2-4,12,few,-,TGTGCCAGCAGCCTGACAGCGAACATTCAGTACTTC,CASSLTANIQYF
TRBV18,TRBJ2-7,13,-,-,TGTGCCAGCTCCCGGGGAGATTCCTACGAGCAGTACTTC,CASSRGDSYEQYF
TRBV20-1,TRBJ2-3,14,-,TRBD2,TGCAGTGCTCATAGCGGGGTTAACACAGATACGCAGTATTTT,CSAHSGVNTDTQYF
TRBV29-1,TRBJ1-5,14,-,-,TGCAGCGATGTACCCCAGGGCTGTGATCAGCCCCAGCATTTT,CSDVPQGCDQPQHF
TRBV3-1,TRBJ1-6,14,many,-,TGTGCCAGCAGCCTTACATCCTCTAATTCACCCCTCCACTTT,CASSLTSSNSPLHF
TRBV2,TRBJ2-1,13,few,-,TGTGCCAGCGGCACCTCCGCGTACAATGAGCAGTTCTTC,CASGTSAYNEQFF
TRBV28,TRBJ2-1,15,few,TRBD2,TGTGCCAGCAGCCGACTAGCGGGGGGGCGACATGAGCAGTTCTTC,CASSRLAGGRHEQFF
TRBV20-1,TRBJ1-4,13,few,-,TGCAGTGCTAGGGCGCAGGGTGGTGAAAAACTGTTTTTT,CSARAQGGEKLFF